The present TCR beta chain was sequenced within a study of blood T cell repertoires in COVID-19. Turning to the study itself: COVID-19 samples, acute and convalescent, were from the United States, Italy and Spain. Sample material is recorded as cDNA or gDNA derived from T cells, B-cell-depleted T cells, or PBMCs.

Original processing methods: Counts of nucleated cells, estimated from reference gene primer amplification, were obtained. The repertoire was sequenced with immunoSEQ multiplex PCR; TCRdb's copy has only in-frame clones and lacks some. V, J and clone size are those of that table, while D and trimming were read from the DNA. The sample consists of 150,000 to 200,000 clones, 70% to 90% of them appearing once. The CDR3 consists of 16 residues. Trimming removed 0 bases from V and 7 bases from J, with 14 bases in between. Sequencing input: peripheral blood. The J gene is TRBJ1-6, the V gene TRBV5-3; no clear D gene. TRBV5-3 is treated as an ORF (open reading frame) with a function not yet certain. This TCR was recovered from a man aged 40-49 years with active or convalescent COVID-19. This chain's CDR3 is CARSLAGKPENSPLHF. CDR3 coding DNA: TGTGCCAGAAGCTTGGCGGGGAAACCAGAAAATTCACCCCTCCACTTT.